The text below deals with one T cell receptor (beta chain). The CDR3 is 16 amino acids. V lost 0 bases and J 3 bases, leaving 12 bases between the germline ends. Germline loops: CDR1 LGHNA, CDR2 YNFKEQ. This sample is drawn from a study of shared clonotypes between healthy human individuals. Each cell subset's genomic DNA was divided evenly among several immunoSEQ plates. Here immunoSEQ multiplex PCR was the method, and the copy in TCRdb shows in-frame clones only, minus some. The sample has some 2.3 million clones; 80% to 95% are singletons. Sequenced material: naive CD4+ T cells from PBMCs. The subset was: CD45RA+ positively selected. The clonotype comes from a man younger than 35 in good health. Some clones in this sample may be carry-over from other donors' samples. The chain uses TRBV4-2 and TRBJ1-5; D remains unclear. CDR3 DNA sequence: TGTGCCAGCAGCCAAGATGGAGCAGGAATCAATCAGCCCCAGCATTTT. This gives the protein CASSQDGAGINQPQHF.